The text below deals with one TCR beta chain. Its antigen is unidentified. The sample comes from a study of cytomegalovirus exposure and HLA in healthy donors. General observations from the study: According to an earlier analysis, most TCR beta V segments yielded productive rearrangements about 87% or about 30% of the time. A later look showed TCR association rates differing by HLA locus, highest for DRB1 and lowest for HLA-C. In a later analysis, common viral pathogens appeared linked to several of the most significant clusters.

The PCR was carried out with 60 Vbeta primers and 13 Jbeta primers. In the authors' methods: A later analysis counted around 74 million unique TCR beta chains, around 11 million shared. Profiling relied on immunoSEQ multiplex PCR, and the TCRdb table lists in-frame clones only, not all of them. V and J calls and clone size are given by that table; D and trimming were obtained from the DNA. The profile shows approximately 110,000 clones, roughly two thirds of them singletons. The CDR3 covers 14 residues. V was cut by 0 bases and J by 4 bases, with 10 bases left in between. CDR1 SQVTM and CDR2 ANQGSEA come from the germline V gene.

The V gene is TRBV29-1, the J gene TRBJ2-1; D not resolved. The TCR originated in a woman aged 25 to 45 in good health and CMV-seronegative. Sequenced sample: PBMCs. The CDR3: CSVEDELTYNEQFF. As DNA, the CDR3 is TGCAGCGTTGAAGATGAACTAACTTACAATGAGCAGTTCTTC.